This T cell receptor (beta chain) originates from a study of response to subunit inactivated influenza vaccine listed by TCRdb under 2018. Some background on the complete study: To follow how T cells responded to a trivalent subunit inactivated influenza vaccine, the researchers relied on deep quantitative profiling of the T cell receptor repertoire. Paper-wide results and their limitations: The authors suggested that each seasonal influenza vaccination may recruit only a limited number of new T cells.

Library preparation was by RT-PCR. Sequencing was carried out with an Illumina HiSeq 2500. TCRdb reprocessed the public reads (quality trimming at Q25 with fastp, clone calling with MiXCR) and kept in-frame beta chains. Rows matching on CDR3 protein sequence are summarized as one entry with the most common DNA and genes. Present in this sample are some 550,000 distinct CDR3 sequences, approximately 20% of which were seen just once. The ten biggest clones cover 2.5% to 3% of the sample. Via the germline V gene, CDR1 is WSHSY and CDR2 SAAADI. V is clipped by 7 bases and J by 8 bases, and the sequence between their germline boundaries is 21 bases long. CDR3 length: 15 amino acids, cysteine to phenylalanine. Here the CDR3 DNA is all that survives: 45 bases in frame from base 1. This clonotype was detected many times. The target of this receptor is not known. Nothing much larger sits one base from this clone, and base qualities are not available.

This same sample was also taken into another study, of T cells expressing NK-cell markers. The second study, in turn, reports: TCR beta cDNA libraries were prepared using 5'RACE template switching, which introduced a universal primer site and unique molecular identifiers. In sorted CD3+CD56+NKG2C+, CD3+CD56+NKG2C- and CD3+CD56-NKG2C+ T-cell subsets from roughly 8 donors, TCR beta-chain repertoires were profiled. Among the eight sequenced donors, only one was HCMV-seronegative, while the other seven were HCMV-seropositive. To restrict sorting to alphabetaTCR-expressing T cells, an anti-gammadeltaTCR antibody was added in several experiments. In more than five donors, the dominant CD3+CD56+NKG2C+ clonotypes were found to rank among the top 10 CD8+ clonotypes and to make up about 1.0-7.0% of CD8+ T cells. Those dominant clonotypes were again the most abundant among CD3+CD56-NKG2C+ cells in a handful of donors, at roughly 25-60.1%. Whether the expanded NKG2C-expressing T cell clones were specific for HCMV antigens remained unclear. The eight sequenced donors were randomly selected healthy volunteers, three men and five women. A commercial ELISA kit detecting HCMV-specific IgG in serum was used to determine HCMV serostatus. Ficoll density gradient centrifugation was used to isolate peripheral blood mononuclear cells from blood. CD4+ and CD8+ T cells were isolated from PBMC by magnetic immunoseparation with Miltenyi isolation kits. Priming for cDNA synthesis came from the TCR beta constant segment, and two successive PCR amplification steps followed. The libraries were sequenced on Illumina HiSeq 2000/2500, MiSeq or NextSeq, producing 2 x 150 bp reads. MIGEC handled demultiplexing of the reads and grouping by UMI, while MiTCR was used to assemble and quantify clonotypes. To exclude erroneous sequences, any TCR cDNA sequence not supported by at least two reads was discarded. The tcR package was used for downstream repertoire analysis, with clonotypes matched between fractions based on CDR3 nucleotide sequence plus V segment. Antigen specificity was annotated against VDJdb with VDJmatch, allowing one amino acid substitution in CDR3.

The input for sequencing was CD4+ T cells sorted from PBMCs, taken roughly 12 days after vaccination. This sequence was found in a man aged 45-65 years who received an inactivated influenza vaccine. Donor details come from another sample of the same person, matched by shared clones. The chain joins TRBV10-2 to TRBJ2-1; D gene: possibly TRBD2, on 6 matching bases. CDR3 reads: CASTQTRWGLHEQFF. The DNA sequence is TGCGCCAGCACCCAGACTAGGTGGGGTCTCCATGAGCAGTTCTTC.